One T cell receptor beta chain is described in this entry. Its antigen is currently unknown. The record originates from a study of T cell responses to AZD1222 COVID-19 vaccine. Overall study findings and caveats: Reports say nearly half of spike-specific TCRs go after unmutated variant regions. Females outnumbered males among donors, who were mostly white British; clonal diversity was possibly underestimated.

Doses given second, at about 4 or about 12 weeks, were pooled. V lost 6 bases to trimming and J lost 1 base, with 12 bases between them. CDR3 length equals 14 residues. Germline CDR1 MNHEY, CDR2 SMNVEV (reference sequence). Clones were sequenced by immunoSEQ multiplex PCR, and TCRdb holds only the in-frame ones, with some missing. Here the sample spans over 85,000 clones, over 90% being singletons. The chain uses TRBV27 and TRBJ1-1, with TRBD1 as a possible D gene (6 bases). This clonotype was obtained from an adult who received the AZD1222 COVID-19 vaccine. The sample in question was peripheral blood, obtained 28 days after the second AZD1222 dose. CDR3 bases: TGTGCCAGCAGGGCGCAGGGGAAGAACACTGAAGCTTTCTTT. This encodes CASRAQGKNTEAFF.